This T cell receptor (beta chain) stems from a study of blood T cell repertoires in COVID-19. Study as a whole: Sites across the United States, Italy and Spain contributed samples from acute and convalescent COVID-19. Nucleic acid was either cDNA or gDNA, and it came from T cells, B-cell-depleted T cells, or PBMCs.

Method: immunoSEQ multiplex PCR; TCRdb's copy keeps in-frame clones and lacks some. Here the sample spans 170,000 or so clones, about 88% being singletons. Germline V gene lookup returns CDR1 LNHDA and CDR2 SQIVND (reference sequence). The CDR3 extends over 15 amino acids. V was shortened by 5 bases and J by 3 bases, with 17 bases between the two germline ends. The receptor was isolated from a man aged 40-55 years with active or convalescent COVID-19. The chain combines TRBV19 with TRBJ2-7, with D tentatively TRBD1 (5 bases). The specimen was peripheral blood. The CDR3 loop is CASSLGPQGSYEQYF. As DNA, the CDR3 is TGTGCCAGTAGTCTTGGTCCCCAGGGCAGCTACGAGCAGTACTTC.